This record concerns one T cell receptor (beta chain) sequence. This sample stems from a study of blood T cell repertoires in COVID-19. Germline CDR1 SGHRS, CDR2 YFSETQ. V was shortened by 0 bases and J by 3 bases, with 15 bases between the two germline ends. The length of the CDR3 is 16 residues. Authors' analysis steps: Amplification from reference gene primers served as the basis for estimated nucleated cell counts. Clones were read by immunoSEQ multiplex PCR, and TCRdb kept only the in-frame ones, dropping some. Clone size and V and J calls were adopted from that table, with D and trimming inferred from the DNA. The repertoire includes about 120,000 clones, 79% of them detected once, and about 4% sits in the top ten.

The sequenced material came from peripheral blood. The chain links TRBV5-1 to TRBJ1-1; D uncertain. The receptor comes from a woman of 80 years or more with acute or convalescent COVID-19. CDR3 coding DNA: TGCGCCAGCAGCTTGGGGGGTGGAGGCCCTTACACTGAAGCTTTCTTT. It translates to CASSLGGGGPYTEAFF.